The T cell receptor (beta chain) described here comes from a study of identical twins. Study results and limitations: There were fewer insertions in abundant cord blood beta clonotypes, but memory repertoires showed no such pattern. Monozygotic twin pairs showed more out-of-frame TCR alpha sharing than models estimated.

The CDR3 is made up of 15 amino acids. From germline, CDR1 is DFQATT and CDR2 SNEGSKA (reference sequence). Germline trimming cut 6 bases from V and 8 bases from J; bases unmatched to any gene: 10. This clonotype was counted only a few times. Its antigen is not known. Everyone who donated was a healthy Caucasian. A universal primer site was incorporated via template switching, and the cDNA contained unique molecular identifiers. TCRdb used MiXCR to reprocess the 5' RACE reads, holding one entry per CDR3 protein. The sample has roughly 250,000 distinct CDR3 sequences; 11% to 15% are singletons. This clonotype was sampled from a woman between 18 and 29 years old in good health. The chain employs TRBV20-1 and TRBJ2-4; 13 bases fit TRBD2. The sequenced material came from memory (CD45RO+) T cells sorted from blood. This CDR3 is CSALGLAGEGDIQYF. The CDR3 DNA sequence: TGCAGTGCGCTAGGACTAGCGGGAGAGGGTGACATTCAGTACTTC.